This T cell receptor (beta chain) appears in the sequencing data of a study of T cell clonality in common variable immunodeficiency. This clone was recorded many times. Its specificity is not known. The read ends 3 residues before the CDR3 terminus; that terminus is restored from the germline J gene. Germline V CDR1 and CDR2: MDHEN, SYDVKM. This CDR3 has 16 residues. The ends lost 6 bases at V and 5 bases at J; junction bases unmatched: 6. TCRdb keeps only in-frame clones here, not all; method: immunoSEQ multiplex PCR. Singletons are absent from the sample, which has more than 20,000 clones. General study findings and limits: Fewer deletions and N-nucleotide insertions were reportedly seen in common variable immunodeficiency TCR beta sequences. CVID subjects showed higher TCRbeta clonality than healthy controls.

For at least one year, all CVID subjects received replacement immunoglobulin. Blood came from CVID subjects not ill and not taking immunomodulatory or immunosuppressive medication. This sequence was found in a human donor with common variable immunodeficiency. Material: peripheral blood mononuclear cells. This chain connects TRBV28 to TRBJ2-5, with 16 bases that match TRBD2. CDR3 bases read: TGTGCCAGCAGAGGGACTAGCGGGGGGGCCCTCGAGACC. Translation gives CASRGTSGGALET. The whole CDR3 sequence reads CASRGTSGGALETQYF. The full variable domain, completed using reference TRBV28 and TRBJ2-5, is DVKVTQSSRYLVKRTGEKVFLECVQDMDHENMFWYRQDPGLGLRLIYFSYDVKMKEKGDIPEGYSVSREKKERFSLILESASTNQTSMYLCASRGTSGGALETQYFGPGTRLLVL.